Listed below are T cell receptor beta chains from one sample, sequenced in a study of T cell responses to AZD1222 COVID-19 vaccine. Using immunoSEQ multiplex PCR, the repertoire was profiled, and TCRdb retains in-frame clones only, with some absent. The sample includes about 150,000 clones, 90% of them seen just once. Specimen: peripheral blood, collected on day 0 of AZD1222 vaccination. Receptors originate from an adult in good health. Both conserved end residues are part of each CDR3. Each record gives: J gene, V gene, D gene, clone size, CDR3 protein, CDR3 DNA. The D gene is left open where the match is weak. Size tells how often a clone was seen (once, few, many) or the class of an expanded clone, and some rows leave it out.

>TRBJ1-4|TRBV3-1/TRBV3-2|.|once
CASSPNEGEKLFF
TGTGCCAGCAGCCCGAACGAGGGTGAAAAACTGTTTTTT
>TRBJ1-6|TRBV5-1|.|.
CASSLAGVGSPLHF
TGCGCCAGCAGCTTGGCAGGGGTAGGATCACCCCTCCACTTT
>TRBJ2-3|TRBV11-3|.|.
CASSRVGAEDTQYF
TGTGCCAGCAGCCGCGTCGGGGCCGAAGATACGCAGTATTTT
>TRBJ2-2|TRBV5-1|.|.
CASSPITGGTGELFF
TGCGCCAGCAGCCCTATTACAGGAGGCACCGGGGAGCTGTTTTTT
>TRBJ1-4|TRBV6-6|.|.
CASSLPGANEKLFF
TGTGCCAGCAGTTTGCCAGGAGCTAATGAAAAACTGTTTTTT
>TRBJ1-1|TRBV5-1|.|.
CASSLEGWTEAFF
TGCGCCAGCAGCTTGGAGGGATGGACTGAAGCTTTCTTT
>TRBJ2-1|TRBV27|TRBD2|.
CASCETSGRTYNEQFF
TGTGCCAGCTGCGAGACTAGCGGGAGGACCTACAATGAGCAGTTCTTC
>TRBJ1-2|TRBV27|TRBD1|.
CASMGQNNYGYTF
TGTGCCAGCATGGGACAGAATAACTATGGCTACACCTTC
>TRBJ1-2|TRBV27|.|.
CATYRGGGEGYTF
TGTGCCACCTACCGGGGGGGAGGTGAAGGCTACACCTTC
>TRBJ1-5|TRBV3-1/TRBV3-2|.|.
CASSPTPWGTMGQPQHF
TGTGCCAGCAGCCCCACCCCCTGGGGGACGATGGGTCAGCCCCAGCATTTT
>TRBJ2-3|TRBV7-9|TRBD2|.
CASSFGSSGRETDTQYF
TGTGCCAGCAGCTTTGGTTCGTCAGGGAGGGAAACAGATACGCAGTATTTT
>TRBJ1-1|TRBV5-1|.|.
CASSRGTRGNTEAFF
TGCGCCAGCAGCAGAGGAACCAGGGGGAACACTGAAGCTTTCTTT
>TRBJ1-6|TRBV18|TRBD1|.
CASSPQRQGDSPLHF
TGTGCCAGCTCACCACAGCGACAGGGGGATTCACCCCTCCACTTT
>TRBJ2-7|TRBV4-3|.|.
CASSQELALVEQYF
TGCGCCAGCAGCCAAGAGTTAGCCCTCGTCGAGCAGTACTTC
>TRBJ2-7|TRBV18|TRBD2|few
CASSGSSGGAREQYF
TGTGCCAGCTCAGGGTCTAGCGGGGGGGCCCGCGAGCAGTACTTC
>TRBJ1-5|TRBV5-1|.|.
CASSLAGGNQPQHF
TGCGCCAGCAGCTTGGCCGGGGGAAATCAGCCCCAGCATTTT
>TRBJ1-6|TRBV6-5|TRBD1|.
CASSQGDRDIPLHF
TGTGCCAGCAGCCAAGGGGACAGAGACATACCCCTCCACTTT
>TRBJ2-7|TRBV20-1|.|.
CSAGLFYEQYF
TGCAGTGCTGGACTATTCTACGAGCAGTACTTC
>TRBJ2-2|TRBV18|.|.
CASSPPGPALTGELFF
TGTGCCAGCTCACCACCGGGCCCAGCATTAACCGGGGAGCTGTTTTTT
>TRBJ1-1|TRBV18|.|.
CASSPTQGIMNTEAFF
TGTGCCAGCTCACCAACGCAGGGGATAATGAACACTGAAGCTTTCTTT
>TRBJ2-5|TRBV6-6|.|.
CASSYPPGPGETQYF
TGTGCCAGCAGTTACCCCCCCGGGCCCGGAGAGACCCAGTACTTC
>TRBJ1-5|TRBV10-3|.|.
CAISESLGASNQPQHF
TGTGCCATCAGTGAGTCGCTAGGAGCAAGCAATCAGCCCCAGCATTTT
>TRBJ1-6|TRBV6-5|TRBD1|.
CASSYLGTGDSPLHF
TGTGCCAGCAGTTACCTAGGGACAGGGGATTCACCCCTCCACTTT
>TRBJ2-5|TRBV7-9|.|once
CASSLGGSNQETQYF
TGTGCCAGCAGCTTAGGAGGGTCGAACCAAGAGACCCAGTACTTC
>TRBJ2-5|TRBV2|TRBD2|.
CASRDGTSGRSETQYF
TGTGCCAGCAGAGACGGGACTAGCGGGAGGTCAGAGACCCAGTACTTC
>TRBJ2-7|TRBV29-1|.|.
CSVTRGGQAFYEQYF
TGCAGCGTGACCCGGGGAGGCCAAGCCTTCTACGAGCAGTACTTC
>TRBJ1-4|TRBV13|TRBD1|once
CASSSQPGQGYEKLFF
TGTGCCAGCAGCTCCCAACCGGGACAGGGATATGAAAAACTGTTTTTT